The T cell receptor beta chain under discussion was sequenced for a study of blood T cell repertoires in COVID-19. Overall study context: The cDNA or gDNA used as material had been derived from T cells, B-cell-depleted T cells, or PBMCs.

Authors' data handling: By means of reference gene primer amplification, nucleated cell counts were estimated. Libraries were prepared by immunoSEQ multiplex PCR; TCRdb keeps only in-frame clonotypes and omits some of them. The DNA was the basis for D and trimming; V, J and clone size are from that table. Among roughly 350,000 clones, around 85% were seen once, and the ten largest hold roughly 3.4%. Deletions cut 8 bases from V and 2 bases from J, with 12 bases between. CDR1 and CDR2 (germline): MNHEY, SVGAGI. CDR3 length: 13 residues. The chain joins TRBV6-5 to TRBJ1-2; tentative D call: TRBD1 (6 bases). Sequencing was carried out using peripheral blood. This TCR derives from a woman aged 18-30 years with acute or convalescent COVID-19. Written as DNA, the CDR3 is TGTGCCAGCCGCGGACAGAGAAACTATGGCTACACCTTC. Its translation: CASRGQRNYGYTF.